What follows are 25 T cell receptor beta chains derived from one specimen sequenced in a study of blood T cell repertoires in COVID-19. Using immunoSEQ multiplex PCR, the repertoire was profiled, and TCRdb retains in-frame clones only, with some absent. The table shows roughly 100,000 clones, with 84% occurring only once. Specimen: peripheral blood. Receptors were obtained from a woman aged 60-75 years with acute or convalescent COVID-19.

The J gene is TRBJ2-3, the V gene TRBV3-1 (or the pseudogene TRBV3-2), with 7 nucleotides matching TRBD2. CDR3 length: 16 amino acids. Germline V gene data show CDR1 as LGHDT and CDR2 as YNNKEL (reference sequence). The ends lost 6 bases at V and 1 base at J; junction bases unmatched: 10. In nucleotides, the CDR3 is TGTGCCAGCAGTCTAGCGGACTGGAAGGGCACAGATACGCAGTATTTT. This codes for CASSLADWKGTDTQYF.

The V gene is TRBV5-1, the J gene TRBJ2-7; possibly TRBD2 for D (6 bases). CDR1 is SGHRS and CDR2 is YFSETQ in the germline V gene. The CDR3 totals 14 residues. Trimming pared 1 base from V and 12 bases from J, leaving 20 bases between. CDR3 bases: TGCGCCAGCAGCTTGAGCCTCGGAGGGGAGAATCCGTACTTC. Protein: CASSLSLGGENPYF.

The rearrangement joins TRBV3-1 (or the pseudogene TRBV3-2) to TRBJ2-5; tentative D call: TRBD1 (6 bases). The germline V gene encodes CDR1 LGHDT and CDR2 YNNKEL (reference sequence). The CDR3 covers 15 residues. The V gene lost 1 base and the J gene lost 5 bases, with 14 bases spanning the gap. CDR3 sequence (DNA): TGTGCCAGCAGCCAAGCGACAGGTTTGGGTGAGACCCAGTACTTC. This gives the protein CASSQATGLGETQYF.

The V and J genes are TRBV27 and TRBJ1-2, with 9 bases identical to TRBD1. Germline loops: CDR1 MNHEY, CDR2 SMNVEV (reference sequence). The CDR3 is 14 amino acids. Trimming at V came to 2 bases and at J to 7 bases, leaving 5 bases not matched to a gene. Here the CDR3 DNA reads TGTGCCAGCAGTTTACGGGACAGGGACGCTGGCTACACCTTC. Translation: CASSLRDRDAGYTF.

The rearrangement links TRBV30 to TRBJ1-5; D gene ambiguous. CDR1 is GTSNPN and CDR2 is SVGIG in the germline V gene (reference sequence). V shed 1 base and J shed 4 bases, with 11 bases lying between them. The CDR3 extends over 14 amino acids. The CDR3, as DNA: TGTGCCTGGAGTGGGGTGACGGGAAATCAGCCCCAGCATTTT. Encoded protein: CAWSGVTGNQPQHF. Full variable domain (rest looked up from reference TRBV30 and TRBJ1-5): SQTIHQWPATLVQPVGSPLSLECTVEGTSNPNLYWYRQAAGRGLQLLFYSVGIGQISSEVPQNLSASRPQDRQFILSSKKLLLSDSGFYLCAWSGVTGNQPQHFGDGTRLSIL.

V is TRBV15 and J is TRBJ1-5, with D uncertain. CDR3 size: 15 residues. The V and J ends lost 6 bases and 1 base respectively, with 13 bases between them. CDR1 and CDR2 from the germline V gene are LNHNV and YYDKDF (reference sequence). The CDR3 is CATREQALSNQPQHF. Here the CDR3 DNA reads TGTGCCACCAGAGAGCAAGCCCTAAGCAATCAGCCCCAGCATTTT.

The chain combines TRBV5-1 with TRBJ2-2; D perhaps matches TRBD1 (6 bases). Germline V gene data show CDR1 as SGHRS and CDR2 as YFSETQ. V lost 0 bases to trimming and J lost 8 bases, with 11 bases between them. This CDR3 spans 14 amino acids. CDR3 protein: CASSLAYRAGELFF. The CDR3 nucleotides read TGCGCCAGCAGCTTGGCTTACAGGGCAGGGGAGCTGTTTTTT.

This clone was observed at least ten times. The V gene is TRBV2, the J gene TRBJ2-7; no definite D call. Per germline, CDR1 SNHLY and CDR2 FYNNEI. V was pared by 5 bases and J by 3 bases, with 8 bases between. The CDR3 has 12 residues. CDR3 coding DNA: TGTGCCAGCAGTTATACCGGCTACGAGCAGTACTTC. Amino acid sequence: CASSYTGYEQYF.

This rearrangement joins TRBV29-1 to TRBJ1-2; possible D gene TRBD1, 6 bases. In germline, CDR1 is SQVTM, CDR2 ANQGSEA. V shed 7 bases and J shed 4 bases, with 19 bases lying between them. The CDR3 covers 14 residues. CDR3 bases: TGCAGCGGACTCCCGGGACAAGAAGGCTATGGCTACACCTTC. It encodes CSGLPGQEGYGYTF.

The chain combines TRBV2 with TRBJ1-2, with TRBD1 identical over 7 bases. The CDR3 totals 15 residues. Germline trimming cut 5 bases from V and 3 bases from J; bases unmatched to any gene: 9. Germline V gene sequence: CDR1 SNHLY, CDR2 FYNNEI. CDR3 sequence (DNA): TGTGCCAGCAGTATCAGAGGGGGCGCGGACTATGGCTACACCTTC. Amino acid sequence: CASSIRGGADYGYTF.

V is TRBV2 and J is TRBJ2-3; 12 nucleotides agree with TRBD2. Germline CDR1 SNHLY, CDR2 FYNNEI. This CDR3 is 15 amino acids long. After removal of 4 bases from V and 8 bases from J, the junction contained 7 bases not matched to a gene. In DNA form, the CDR3 reads TGTGCCAGCAGTGGTCTAGCGGGGGGGCCCGTTACGCAGTATTTT. This codes for CASSGLAGGPVTQYF.

The J gene is TRBJ1-2, the V gene TRBV18, with 7 bases matching TRBD1. Trimming removed 3 bases from V and 3 bases from J; junction bases left unmatched: 4. Germline-derived CDR1 and CDR2 are KGHSH and LQKENI. The CDR3 length is 14 residues. In DNA, the CDR3 is TGTGCCAGCTCACCTGGGACAGCTGACTATGGCTACACCTTC. Protein sequence: CASSPGTADYGYTF.

This rearrangement joins TRBV27 to TRBJ1-6; the D gene is possibly TRBD1 (5 bases). V shed 6 bases and J shed 5 bases, with 14 bases lying between them. Germline V gene sequence: CDR1 MNHEY, CDR2 SMNVEV (reference sequence). This CDR3 contains 15 residues. In DNA, the CDR3 is TGTGCCAGCAGCGAACAGGCAGGGAATAATTCACCCCTCCACTTT. This sequence encodes CASSEQAGNNSPLHF.

The V and J genes are TRBV5-1 and TRBJ1-4, with a tentative D call TRBD1 (5 bases). Germline CDR1 is SGHRS and CDR2 is YFSETQ. The CDR3 is 15 residues long. V lost 4 bases and J lost 3, with 13 bases in between. The CDR3 DNA reads TGCGCCAGCAGCCCCAGGAGGGGTCCTAATGAAAAACTGTTTTTT. The encoded protein is CASSPRRGPNEKLFF. Full variable domain (remainder filled in from reference TRBV5-1 and TRBJ1-4): KAGVTQTPRYLIKTRGQQVTLSCSPISGHRSVSWYQQTPGQGLQFLFEYFSETQRNKGNFPGRFSGRQFSNSRSEMNVSTLELGDSALYLCASSPRRGPNEKLFFGSGTQLSVL.

The DNA for the CDR3 is TGTGCCAGCAGTTTGTCGGGGTGGAGGACTGAAGCTTTCTTT. Translated, it gives CASSLSGWRTEAFF. The J gene is TRBJ1-1, the V gene TRBV28; D unresolved. V was pared by 3 bases and J by 5 bases, with 13 bases between. Germline values: CDR1 MDHEN, CDR2 SYDVKM. This CDR3 region has 14 residues. The full variable domain, in which reference TRBV28 and TRBJ1-1 provide the parts outside the CDR3, is DVKVTQSSRYLVKRTGEKVFLECVQDMDHENMFWYRQDPGLGLRLIYFSYDVKMKEKGDIPEGYSVSREKKERFSLILESASTNQTSMYLCASSLSGWRTEAFFGQGTRLTVV.

The chain couples TRBV7-9 to TRBJ2-2, with 14 bases identical to TRBD2. Germline assignment: CDR1 SEHNR and CDR2 FQNEAQ (reference sequence). This CDR3 is built from 18 residues. V lost 2 bases, J lost 5 bases, and 7 bases stayed unmatched. The CDR3 loop is CASSLRGLAGGGTGELFF. As DNA, the CDR3 is TGTGCCAGCAGCTTACGCGGACTAGCGGGAGGCGGTACCGGGGAGCTGTTTTTT.

This chain joins TRBV27 and TRBJ2-7; 7 bases are shared with TRBD1. J gave up 5 bases and V 5 bases, and 9 bases lay outside the gene matches. This CDR3 spans 14 amino acids. The V gene's germline CDR1 is MNHEY and CDR2 SMNVEV (reference sequence). CDR3 DNA: TGTGCCAGCAGTCACGGACAGGATTTGGACGAGCAGTACTTC. This gives the protein CASSHGQDLDEQYF.

The chain uses TRBV29-1 and TRBJ2-7; 8 bases align to TRBD1. The length of the CDR3 is 14 residues. CDR1 and CDR2 (germline): SQVTM, ANQGSEA. V lost 7 bases to trimming and J lost 3 bases; unmatched junction nucleotides: 11. CDR3 residues: CSAQGAFKNYEQYF. The DNA of the CDR3 is TGCAGCGCGCAGGGGGCTTTCAAAAACTACGAGCAGTACTTC.

The chain uses TRBV12-3 or TRBV12-4 and TRBJ2-5; D is unclear. V was cut by 6 bases and J by 5 bases, with 13 bases left in between. The CDR3 covers 13 residues. The CDR3 sequence is CASSLRSYETQYF. CDR3 bases: TGTGCCAGCAGCTTACGGAGTTATGAGACCCAGTACTTC.

This clone has more than one count but fewer than ten. The chain combines TRBV9 with TRBJ1-2, with 7 positions matching TRBD1. V was clipped by 4 bases and J by 4 bases; unmatched bases: 7. Germline loops: CDR1 SGDLS, CDR2 YYNGEE. The CDR3 loop spans 14 amino acids. The CDR3 nucleotides read TGTGCCAGCAGCCCCGGACAGGCTATCTATGGCTACACCTTC. Its translation is CASSPGQAIYGYTF.

The chain employs TRBV18 and TRBJ1-3; D is uncertain. This CDR3 comprises 17 residues. Trimming removed 2 bases at V and 4 bases at J, with 18 bases between. Germline V lookup: CDR1 KGHSH, CDR2 LQKENI. CDR3: CASSPSIGRGGGNTIYF. The CDR3 DNA follows: TGTGCCAGCTCACCATCAATCGGCCGGGGAGGAGGAAACACCATATATTTT.

The V call is TRBV19, the J call TRBJ2-5; D unclear. The V end lost 4 bases, the J end lost 2 bases, and 8 bases lay between the germline ends. This CDR3 has 13 amino acids. Germline lookup yields CDR1 LNHDA and CDR2 SQIVND (reference sequence). The CDR3 loop is CASSTQAQETQYF. Written as DNA, the CDR3 is TGTGCCAGTAGTACGCAGGCGCAAGAGACCCAGTACTTC.

V is TRBV5-1 and J is TRBJ1-1, with TRBD1 matching 7 bases. Germline V gene lookup returns CDR1 SGHRS and CDR2 YFSETQ. The V segment lost 4 bases and the J segment 4 bases; nucleotides outside the gene matches: 7. This CDR3 has 14 amino acids. CDR3 DNA sequence: TGCGCCAGCAGCAGCGGACAGGATTTCACTGAAGCTTTCTTT. As protein: CASSSGQDFTEAFF.

V gene TRBV5-1 combines with J gene TRBJ1-2; 7 nucleotides agree with TRBD1. CDR3 length equals 13 residues. Germline V lookup: CDR1 SGHRS, CDR2 YFSETQ. The J segment lost 6 bases and the V segment lost 6 bases, leaving 8 bases of the junction unmatched. CDR3 region: CASKETGSDGYTF. The DNA of the CDR3 is TGCGCCAGCAAAGAGACAGGGAGCGATGGCTACACCTTC.

This chain joins TRBV20-1 and TRBJ1-5; 8 positions agree with TRBD1. The CDR3 has 13 residues. From germline, CDR1 is DFQATT and CDR2 SNEGSKA (reference sequence). V trimming: 3 bases; J trimming: 7 bases; junction bases outside the gene matches: 5. The CDR3 protein is CSASQGASQPQHF. CDR3 nucleotides: TGCAGTGCTAGTCAGGGGGCAAGCCAGCCCCAGCATTTT.